The next 25 T cell receptor beta chains were all read from a single sample in a study of somatic mutations in cytotoxic T cells in rheumatoid arthritis. Measured with immunoSEQ multiplex PCR; TCRdb has only the in-frame clones, and not every one. Of around 13,000 clones listed, around 75% were seen once; the top ten hold about 20%. The sequenced material came from CD8+ T cells sorted from blood. The receptor set was obtained from an adult with rheumatoid arthritis.

This chain links TRBV11-2 with TRBJ2-1, with D maybe TRBD1 (5 bases). This CDR3 has 13 amino acids. With 4 bases removed from V and 3 bases from J, the gap between germline ends came to 7 bases. CDR1 SGHAT and CDR2 FQNNGV come from the germline V gene. The CDR3 coding sequence is TGTGCCAGCAGCTCGACAGACTACAATGAGCAGTTCTTC. Encoded protein: CASSSTDYNEQFF. The entire variable domain, with the rest obtained from reference TRBV11-2 and TRBJ2-1, is as follows: EAGVAQSPRYKIIEKRQSVAFWCNPISGHATLYWYQQILGQGPKLLIQFQNNGVVDDSQLPKDRFSAERLKGVDSTLKIQPAKLEDSAVYLCASSSTDYNEQFFGPGTRLTVL.

V and J are TRBV15 and TRBJ2-3; D might be TRBD1 (6 bases). This CDR3 comprises 13 residues. Germline lookup yields CDR1 LNHNV and CDR2 YYDKDF (reference sequence). The germline V and J ends were trimmed by 3 bases and 4 bases, with 8 bases remaining between them. The CDR3 protein is CATSSEGADTQYF. The CDR3 DNA reads TGTGCCACCAGCAGTGAGGGGGCAGATACGCAGTATTTT. The full variable domain, with the rest looked up from reference TRBV15 and TRBJ2-3, is DAMVIQNPRYQVTQFGKPVTLSCSQTLNHNVMYWYQQKSSQAPKLLFHYYDKDFNNEADTPDNFQSRRPNTSFCFLDIRSPGLGDTAMYLCATSSEGADTQYFGPGTRLTVL.

The rearrangement uses TRBV7-3 and TRBJ2-1; 9 nucleotides align to TRBD2. Trimming took 2 bases from V and 8 from J; bases not matched to a gene: 7. Germline loops: CDR1 SGHTA, CDR2 FQGTGA. This CDR3 is built from 15 residues. CDR3 protein: CASSLAGGSGDEQFF. As DNA, the CDR3 is TGTGCCAGCAGCTTAGCGGGAGGGTCCGGAGATGAGCAGTTCTTC.

The V and J genes are TRBV19 and TRBJ2-3; a possible D gene is TRBD2 (5 bases). Trimming shortened V by 1 base and J by 3 bases, and 8 bases separated the two germline ends. CDR3 length: 14 residues. The germline CDR1 and CDR2 sequences are LNHDA and SQIVND (reference sequence). The CDR3 spells CASSIAVATDTQYF. CDR3 nucleotides: TGTGCCAGTAGTATAGCGGTAGCGACAGATACGCAGTATTTT.

The CDR3 region is CASSLVPSGRSEQYF. The CDR3 DNA reads as TGTGCCAGCAGTTTAGTGCCCAGCGGGAGGTCCGAGCAGTACTTC. The V call is TRBV27, the J call TRBJ2-7; TRBD2 agrees at 9 bases. This CDR3 has 15 amino acids. Germline loops: CDR1 MNHEY, CDR2 SMNVEV (reference sequence). Trimming at V came to 2 bases and at J to 6 bases, leaving 8 bases not matched to a gene.

This chain connects TRBV4-1 to TRBJ2-1, with TRBD2 matching over 10 bases. The CDR3 has 15 amino acids. V lost 2 bases and J lost 5; bases outside the gene matches: 3. The V gene's germline CDR1 is MGHRA and CDR2 YSYEKL. The CDR3 DNA reads as TGCGCCAGCAGCCAACTAGCGGGAGCCGACAATGAGCAGTTCTTC. It encodes CASSQLAGADNEQFF.

The chain couples TRBV5-6 to TRBJ2-2; maybe TRBD2 (5 bases). Germline CDR1 SGHDT, CDR2 YYEEEE. This CDR3 contains 13 residues. V was shortened by 4 bases and J by 6 bases, with 10 bases between the two germline ends. CDR3 sequence (DNA): TGTGCCAGCAGCCTCGGGGTGGCCGGGGAGCTGTTTTTT. Translating gives CASSLGVAGELFF.

The chain couples TRBV18 to TRBJ1-3, with D possibly matching TRBD1 (6 bases). Germline CDR1 is KGHSH and CDR2 is LQKENI. V lost 6 bases, J lost 0 bases, and 24 bases lay in between. This CDR3 spans 19 amino acids. CDR3 sequence reads: CASSPNSMDSSSSGNTIYF. The CDR3 DNA reads TGTGCCAGCTCGCCGAATTCGATGGACAGTTCCAGCTCTGGAAACACCATATATTTT. The full variable domain, its missing parts supplied by reference TRBV18 and TRBJ1-3, is NAGVMQNPRHLVRRRGQEARLRCSPMKGHSHVYWYRQLPEEGLKFMVYLQKENIIDESGMPKERFSAEFPKEGPSILRIQQVVRGDSAAYFCASSPNSMDSSSSGNTIYFGEGSWLTVV.

Only one count was recorded for this clone. The rearrangement joins TRBV5-1 to TRBJ2-7; perhaps TRBD1 as D (6 bases). Germline V gene data show CDR1 as SGHRS and CDR2 as YFSETQ. Trimming stripped 4 bases from V and 0 bases from J, with 11 bases between. The CDR3 consists of 14 residues. As DNA, the CDR3 is TGCGCCAGCAGCCCAGGGGACCACTCCTACGAGCAGTACTTC. Encoded protein: CASSPGDHSYEQYF.

V is TRBV28 and J is TRBJ2-2; D assignment may be TRBD1 or TRBD2 (6 bases each). Trimming left V 7 bases short and J 2 bases short, with 23 bases between. The germline V gene encodes CDR1 MDHEN and CDR2 SYDVKM. This CDR3 is built from 18 residues. This CDR3 reads CASTPGLRRGLNTGELFF. In DNA form, the CDR3 reads TGTGCCAGCACCCCTGGGCTACGACGGGGGCTCAACACCGGGGAGCTGTTTTTT.

The V and J genes are TRBV7-8 and TRBJ2-7; TRBD2 agrees at 7 bases. Trimming removed 7 bases from V and 0 bases from J; junction bases left unmatched: 12. Germline V gene lookup returns CDR1 SGHVS and CDR2 FQNEAQ. The CDR3 runs 16 residues. The CDR3 sequence is CASTGGFGVSSYEQYF. CDR3 DNA sequence: TGTGCCAGCACGGGGGGTTTTGGGGTTAGCTCCTACGAGCAGTACTTC. Variable domain in full (rest from reference TRBV7-8 and TRBJ2-7): GAGVSQSPRYKVAKRGQDVALRCDPISGHVSLFWYQQALGQGPEFLTYFQNEAQLDKSGLPSDRFFAERPEGSVSTLKIQRTQQEDSAVYLCASTGGFGVSSYEQYFGPGTRLTVT.

V and J are TRBV25-1 and TRBJ2-2; 8 bases are a match to TRBD1. J lost 3 bases, V lost 3 bases, and 0 bases had no gene match. CDR1 is MGHDK, CDR2 SYGVNS, per germline. CDR3 size: 14 residues. The CDR3 bases are TGTGCCAGCAGTGAGGACAGGGACACCGGGGAGCTGTTTTTT. It translates to CASSEDRDTGELFF.

V is TRBV27 and J is TRBJ2-1; D call uncertain. Germline V gene sequence: CDR1 MNHEY, CDR2 SMNVEV (reference sequence). Trimming took 3 bases from V and 0 from J, leaving 9 bases between them. This CDR3 is 15 amino acids long. The CDR3 spells CASSFGGSSYNEQFF. CDR3 nucleotides: TGTGCCAGCAGTTTCGGCGGAAGCTCCTACAATGAGCAGTTCTTC.

This chain links TRBV28 with TRBJ1-4, with TRBD1 identical over 9 bases. V lost 4 bases, J lost 6 bases, and 6 bases stayed unmatched. CDR1 and CDR2 from the germline V gene are MDHEN and SYDVKM. CDR3 length: 15 residues. The CDR3 DNA follows: TGTGCCAGCAGTTCCTACAGGACAGGGGATGAAAAACTGTTTTTT. Protein sequence: CASSSYRTGDEKLFF.

The gene calls are TRBV5-4 and TRBJ1-1; D not resolved. The germline CDR1 and CDR2 sequences are SGHNT and YYREEE (reference sequence). V gave up 2 bases and J gave up 5 bases, with 10 bases separating them. This CDR3 is built from 13 residues. CDR3: CASSFRGLTEAFF. CDR3 DNA sequence: TGTGCCAGCAGCTTTCGGGGTCTTACTGAAGCTTTCTTT.

This clone was detected once. The rearrangement uses TRBV19 and TRBJ2-5, with 11 bases aligning to TRBD2. Losses at the gene ends were 5 bases for V and 3 bases for J; bases not matched to a gene: 5. Germline-derived CDR1 and CDR2 are LNHDA and SQIVND (reference sequence). The CDR3 runs to 15 residues. In DNA, the CDR3 is TGTGCCAGTAGTTGGTTAGCGGGAGGGGAAGAGACCCAGTACTTC. Encoded protein: CASSWLAGGEETQYF.

CDR3 in amino acids: CASSLGYWRPQHF. The DNA of the CDR3 is TGTGCCAGCAGTTTAGGTTACTGGCGGCCCCAGCATTTT. The chain has TRBV27 and TRBJ1-5; D is uncertain. V shed 2 bases and J shed 9 bases, with 11 bases lying between them. The CDR3 totals 13 residues. Germline V gene data show CDR1 as MNHEY and CDR2 as SMNVEV (reference sequence).

The J gene is TRBJ2-2, the V gene TRBV10-3, with 8 bases matching TRBD1. V dropped 6 bases and J dropped 4; count of bases not matched to a gene: 7. The CDR3 is 15 residues long. In germline, CDR1 is ENHRY, CDR2 SYGVKD. The CDR3 sequence is CAISQNRGVTGELFF. The CDR3, as DNA: TGTGCCATCAGCCAGAACAGGGGGGTCACCGGGGAGCTGTTTTTT.

This chain connects TRBV28 to TRBJ1-5, with TRBD1 as a possible D gene (5 bases). V was pared by 3 bases and J by 3 bases, with 12 bases between. The CDR3 runs to 15 residues. CDR1 and CDR2 from the germline V gene are MDHEN and SYDVKM. CDR3 sequence: CASSLLGVNNQPQHF. DNA for the CDR3: TGTGCCAGCAGTTTGTTGGGGGTGAACAATCAGCCCCAGCATTTT.

The chain employs TRBV7-9 and TRBJ2-1, with D tentatively TRBD2 (5 bases). Between the trimmed V and J ends, which lost 4 bases and 5 bases, there was a span of 9 bases. This CDR3 has 13 amino acids. Germline V CDR1 and CDR2: SEHNR, FQNEAQ (reference sequence). This chain's CDR3 is CASSSADHNEQFF. DNA for the CDR3: TGTGCCAGCAGCTCAGCGGATCACAATGAGCAGTTCTTC. The full variable domain, rest sourced from reference TRBV7-9 and TRBJ2-1, is DTGVSQNPRHKITKRGQNVTFRCDPISEHNRLYWYRQTLGQGPEFLTYFQNEAQLEKSRLLSDRFSAERPKGSFSTLEIQRTEQGDSAMYLCASSSADHNEQFFGPGTRLTVL.

This clone turned up a few times. This chain joins TRBV28 and TRBJ2-5; 12 bases are shared with TRBD2. There are 17 residues in the CDR3. Germline V gene sequence: CDR1 MDHEN, CDR2 SYDVKM. The V segment lost 6 bases and the J segment 5 bases; nucleotides outside the gene matches: 13. The chain's CDR3 is CASRTASGRAASETQYF. CDR3 DNA sequence: TGTGCCAGCAGAACAGCTAGCGGGAGGGCCGCCTCGGAGACCCAGTACTTC.

The rearrangement uses TRBV6-5 and TRBJ1-1; D perhaps matches TRBD1 (5 bases). In germline, CDR1 is MNHEY, CDR2 SVGAGI. V lost 2 bases and J lost 3, with 7 bases in between. The CDR3 spans 13 residues. The CDR3 is CASSYGGYTEAFF. Written as DNA, the CDR3 is TGTGCCAGCAGTTACGGGGGGTACACTGAAGCTTTCTTT.

The rearrangement links TRBV7-8 to TRBJ2-3; TRBD2 agrees at 11 bases. The ends lost 5 bases at V and 3 bases at J; junction bases unmatched: 7. The CDR3 has 16 residues. Germline V gene data show CDR1 as SGHVS and CDR2 as FQNEAQ. CDR3 sequence (DNA): TGTGCCAGCAGCCTTATAGCGGGAGGGCCGACAGATACGCAGTATTTT. This gives the protein CASSLIAGGPTDTQYF.

The V gene is TRBV6-6, the J gene TRBJ2-7, with D possibly matching TRBD1 (5 bases). Per the germline V gene, CDR1 is MNHNY and CDR2 is SVGAGI (reference sequence). V dropped 5 bases and J dropped 3 bases, with 11 bases sitting between them. This CDR3 has 13 amino acids. As DNA, the CDR3 is TGTGCCAGCAGTATGGGGCTGCTCTACGAGCAGTACTTC. Its protein product is CASSMGLLYEQYF.

Only one count was recorded for this clone. This rearrangement joins TRBV6-6 to TRBJ1-1; D not resolved. The CDR3 totals 12 residues. With 2 bases removed from V and 3 bases from J, the gap between germline ends came to 4 bases. In germline, CDR1 is MNHNY, CDR2 SVGAGI (reference sequence). The CDR3 DNA reads TGTGCCAGCAGTTACGGGGACACTGAAGCTTTCTTT. Translation: CASSYGDTEAFF.